This T cell receptor (beta chain) was identified in a study of blood T cell repertoires in COVID-19 (TCRdb year 2020). Concerning the study at large: Collaborator samples came from the United States, Italy and Spain and covered acute and convalescent phases of COVID-19. A freely available public database, intended as a resource for researchers studying the immune response to SARS-CoV-2, is where the repertoires were released. The samples were drawn from the first 160 participants of the ongoing ImmuneRACE study and from over a thousand subjects provided by 6 global collaborators. Where HLA class I and class II types were available, the types were taken from metadata supplied by the sample provider, not from assay-based typing. The prospective study material was composed of cDNA or gDNA derived from T cells, B-cell-depleted T cells, or PBMCs. Subjects who had been exposed to COVID-19, were actively infected with it, or had recovered from it provided the deeply sampled blood TCRbeta repertoires that made up the dataset. Sample metadata almost always included a de-identified subject ID, COVID-19 status, age in years and sex. Findings and caveats that apply to the study as a whole: Clinical and demographic metadata were provided uncurated, with the amount varying by source and participant.

TCRbeta CDR3 regions were amplified from genomic DNA by means of the immunoSEQ Assay, a bias-controlled multiplex PCR. The authors' analysis ran thus. Within the assay, amplification of reference gene primers was used to estimate how many nucleated cells each sample contained. To quantify the absolute abundance of each unique TCRbeta CDR3 rearrangement, sequence reads were collapsed and filtered. For each sample, productive Simpson clonality was calculated as the square root of Simpson's diversity index over productive rearrangements. This immuneACCESS table, as held by TCRdb, lists in-frame sequences with V and J called but not all clones. Of the missing ones, under half trace to an unresolved V gene in checked studies; the others have no known cause. Clone size and V and J calls were adopted from that table, with D and trimming inferred from the DNA. The sample table shows about 180,000 clones, and about 81% are seen once. The biggest ten clones account for roughly 9% of the sample.

A remark on this clone: There is no known antigen for this receptor. The input lacks base qualities; no much larger clone sits a single base away.

Whole blood was collected in K2EDTA tubes by collaborating institutions according to the institutions' own protocols. For TCRbeta analysis, collaborators shipped samples as frozen whole blood, isolated PBMCs, or DNA extracted from either of those sample types. CDR1 and CDR2 were assigned from the germline V gene as MGHRA and YSYEKL. V is pared back by 5 bases and J by 1 base, with 12 bases lying between the germline termini. The CDR3 holds 15 amino acids from the cysteine to the phenylalanine. The retained sequence is limited to the CDR3, 45 bases, with the frame set at the first base. This sequence originates from a woman in her 70s with acute or convalescent COVID-19. The sequence is built from TRBV4-1 and TRBJ1-5; the D gene identity is not certain. The specimen was peripheral blood. The DNA is as follows: TGCGCCAGCAGCTTTATCTGGCAGAGCAATCAGCCCCAGCATTTT. Translated, this is CASSFIWQSNQPQHF.